Below are 25 T cell receptor beta chains sequenced from a single sample in a study of CD8 T cells in ankylosing spondylitis. Overall study results and limits: It appeared that ankylosing spondylitis blood was characterized by a TCR beta motif of 8 or 9 highly homologous variants.

MiXCR, run by TCRdb on the 5' RACE reads, gives a single entry per CDR3 protein. The sample lists about 220,000 distinct CDR3 sequences; around 6.6% were seen once. These receptors' targets are unknown. Source material: blood, either unsorted or a sorted T cell fraction (not recorded which). All receptors derive from a male donor with ankylosing spondylitis.

This clonotype has a count of ten or more. This chain links TRBV4-3 with TRBJ2-3; 7 bases align to TRBD2. The CDR3 spans 15 residues. Germline V gene data show CDR1 as LGHNA and CDR2 as YSLEER. Trimming cost V 1 base and J 0 bases; bases outside gene matches: 1. For the CDR3, the DNA is TGCGCCAGCAGCCAAGGGGGGGGGAGCACAGATACGCAGTATTTT. This translates into CASSQGGGSTDTQYF.

In this sample, this clonotype turned up many times. This rearrangement joins TRBV15 to TRBJ1-2; D unresolved. Trimming cost V 6 bases and J 4 bases, with 21 bases left between them. Germline-derived CDR1 and CDR2 are LNHNV and YYDKDF (reference sequence). The CDR3 is 16 amino acids. The CDR3 is CATSLGRQTSAYGYTF. DNA of the CDR3: TGTGCCACCAGTCTAGGACGGCAGACCTCCGCCTATGGCTACACCTTC.

This clonotype was counted many times. A read error may account for a junction end that differs from germline. The chain couples TRBV7-7 to TRBJ2-7, with D uncertain. The CDR3 covers 13 residues. Germline CDR1 is SSHAT and CDR2 is FNYEAQ (reference sequence). The CDR3 nucleotides read TGTGCTAGCATCGTAGGGCCGGCTCGCGAGCAGTACTTC. It translates to CASIVGPAREQYF.

Many counts were recorded for this clonotype. The chain links TRBV4-1 to TRBJ2-3, with D unresolved. The length of the CDR3 is 15 residues. The V gene's germline CDR1 is MGHRA and CDR2 YSYEKL. V was shortened by 3 bases and J by 0 bases, with 10 bases between the two germline ends. The CDR3 nucleotides read TGCGCCAGCAGCCAGGAGAGACCTAGCACAGATACGCAGTATTTT. This gives the protein CASSQERPSTDTQYF.

This clonotype was seen at least ten times. This rearrangement joins TRBV4-2 to TRBJ2-1; D possibly uses TRBD1 or TRBD2 (5 bases each). CDR1 and CDR2 from the germline V gene are LGHNA and YNFKEQ. The CDR3 contains 16 residues. V lost 0 bases and J 3 bases, leaving 12 bases between the germline ends. The CDR3 protein is CASSQEGLAIYNEQFF. The CDR3 nucleotides are TGTGCCAGCAGCCAAGAGGGGCTAGCAATCTACAATGAGCAGTTCTTC.

This clonotype was detected many times. This chain uses TRBV20-1 with TRBJ2-7; D not certain. From germline, CDR1 is DFQATT and CDR2 SNEGSKA (reference sequence). The CDR3 totals 14 residues. V lost 2 bases and J 3 bases, leaving 14 bases between the germline ends. The CDR3 nucleotides are TGCAGTGCTAGATCTTACAGTGGGTTCTACGAGCAGTACTTC. Translated: CSARSYSGFYEQYF.

This clonotype appeared many times. V usage is TRBV29-1 and J usage is TRBJ2-1; D tentatively fits TRBD1 or TRBD2 (5 bases each). The germline V and J ends were trimmed by 3 bases and 1 base, with 19 bases remaining between them. Germline lookup yields CDR1 SQVTM and CDR2 ANQGSEA. The CDR3 loop spans 17 amino acids. In DNA, the CDR3 is TGCAGCGTTGATGGGGCGGGCGCTTACCCTTCCTACAATGAGCAGTTCTTC. Amino acid sequence: CSVDGAGAYPSYNEQFF.

The chain recombines TRBV3-1 with TRBJ2-3, with a tentative D call TRBD1 (6 bases). Germline CDR1 is LGHDT and CDR2 is YNNKEL (reference sequence). Trimming stripped 7 bases from V and 0 bases from J, with 20 bases between. The CDR3 has 17 residues. Written as DNA, the CDR3 is TGTGCCAGCAAGAGGGCCAGGGGCGGTCAGAGCACAGATACGCAGTATTTT. Protein: CASKRARGGQSTDTQYF.

This clonotype was observed many times. V usage is TRBV28 and J usage is TRBJ1-1, with 10 bases fitting TRBD1. In germline, CDR1 is MDHEN, CDR2 SYDVKM. The CDR3 loop spans 15 amino acids. Trimming at V came to 5 bases and at J to 4 bases, leaving 7 bases not matched to a gene. This CDR3 is CASSPYRDRGTEAFF. CDR3 nucleotides: TGTGCCAGCAGTCCGTACCGGGACAGGGGCACTGAAGCTTTCTTT.

Many counts were recorded for this clonotype. The chain has TRBV24-1 and TRBJ2-1; no firm D call. The CDR3 has 13 residues. CDR1 and CDR2 from the germline V gene are KGHDR and SFDVKD. V was shortened by 8 bases and J by 9 bases, with 16 bases between the two germline ends. This CDR3 reads CATMPRSKSEQFF. CDR3 DNA sequence: TGTGCCACCATGCCCAGATCTAAGTCTGAGCAGTTCTTC.

Many counts were recorded for this clonotype. The V and J genes are TRBV20-1 and TRBJ2-7; 12 bases agree with TRBD2. The CDR3 extends over 14 amino acids. V lost 1 base and J lost 6; bases outside the gene matches: 4. Germline CDR1 DFQATT, CDR2 SNEGSKA (reference sequence). DNA of the CDR3: TGCAGTGCTAGAGCGCTAGCGGGAGGGTTCGAGCAGTACTTC. It yields the protein CSARALAGGFEQYF.

In this sample, this clonotype turned up a few times. The V call is TRBV5-6, the J call TRBJ2-7; D possibly corresponds to TRBD1 (5 bases). Trimming cost V 4 bases and J 1 base, with 12 bases left between them. Germline CDR1 is SGHDT and CDR2 is YYEEEE. The CDR3 has 14 residues. The DNA for the CDR3 is TGTGCCAGCAGCACAGCGACAGAGTCCTACGAGCAGTACTTC. Translated, it gives CASSTATESYEQYF. Complete variable domain (other parts from reference TRBV5-6 and TRBJ2-7): DAGVTQSPTHLIKTRGQQVTLRCSPKSGHDTVSWYQQALGQGPQFIFQYYEEEERQRGNFPDRFSGHQFPNYSSELNVNALLLGDSALYLCASSTATESYEQYFGPGTRLTVT.

This clonotype has at least ten counts. This chain links TRBV2 with TRBJ2-3, with TRBD2 identical over 11 bases. V gave up 6 bases and J gave up 10 bases; unmatched junction bases: 12. The CDR3 spans 15 residues. CDR1 is SNHLY and CDR2 is FYNNEI in the germline V gene. In DNA form, the CDR3 reads TGTGCCAGCAGGGGACTAGCGGACCCCTTTTGGGCGCAGTATTTT. Translation: CASRGLADPFWAQYF.

This clonotype has just a few counts. The V gene is TRBV9, the J gene TRBJ2-7; 8 positions agree with TRBD2. Germline CDR1 SGDLS, CDR2 YYNGEE. Losses at the gene ends were 3 bases for V and 3 bases for J; bases not matched to a gene: 5. This CDR3 contains 14 residues. Here the CDR3 reads CASSEAGGLYEQYF. As DNA, the CDR3 is TGTGCCAGCAGCGAGGCGGGGGGTCTCTACGAGCAGTACTTC. The full variable domain, completed using reference TRBV9 and TRBJ2-7, is DSGVTQTPKHLITATGQRVTLRCSPRSGDLSVYWYQQSLDQGLQFLIQYYNGEERAKGNILERFSAQQFPDLHSELNLSSLELGDSALYFCASSEAGGLYEQYFGPGTRLTVT.

The CDR3 nucleotides read TGTGCCAGCAGTTCCACGGGGGCAGGGAACTCCTACGAGCAGTACTTC. Translation gives CASSSTGAGNSYEQYF. V and J are TRBV28 and TRBJ2-7, with D possibly being TRBD1 or TRBD2 (6 bases each). The CDR3 length is 16 residues. Trimming took 4 bases from V and 0 from J, leaving 16 bases between them. CDR1 is MDHEN, CDR2 SYDVKM, per germline.

Ten or more counts support this clonotype. The chain combines TRBV15 with TRBJ2-7; a possible D gene is TRBD1 (6 bases). The CDR3 has 17 amino acids. Trimming took 2 bases from V and 1 from J, leaving 18 bases between them. CDR1 is LNHNV, CDR2 YYDKDF, per germline (reference sequence). The chain's CDR3 is CATSRFVAGTPSYEQYF. CDR3 nucleotides: TGTGCCACCAGCAGATTTGTCGCCGGGACACCTTCCTACGAGCAGTACTTC.

A few counts support this clonotype. The V gene is TRBV12-3 or TRBV12-4, the J gene TRBJ1-4, with 10 bases identical to TRBD1. The junction had 7 bases not matched to a gene; V was cut back by 5 bases and J by 10 bases. The CDR3 totals 14 residues. The CDR3 spells CASSGGQGSGKLFF. DNA of the CDR3: TGTGCCAGCAGTGGGGGACAGGGGAGTGGAAAACTGTTTTTT.

This clonotype was observed a single time. The chain is built from TRBV14 and TRBJ1-6; D gene uncertain. V dropped 8 bases and J dropped 6 bases, with 11 bases sitting between them. The CDR3 has 13 residues. Germline-derived CDR1 and CDR2 are SGHDN and FVKESK. The CDR3 protein is CASGLSLNSPLHF. CDR3 DNA sequence: TGTGCCAGCGGACTCTCCCTTAATTCACCCCTCCACTTT. Based on the CDR3 plus reference TRBV14 and TRBJ1-6, the full variable domain is EAGVTQFPSHSVIEKGQTVTLRCDPISGHDNLYWYRRVMGKEIKFLLHFVKESKQDESGMPNNRFLAERTGGTYSTLKVQPAELEDSGVYFCASGLSLNSPLHFGNGTRLTVT.

The table lists this clonotype with many counts. V and J are TRBV27 and TRBJ1-2; 9 nucleotides match TRBD1. Looked up from germline, CDR1 is MNHEY and CDR2 is SMNVEV (reference sequence). The CDR3 is 17 amino acids. Trimming cost V 0 bases and J 4 bases; bases outside gene matches: 9. The CDR3 coding sequence is TGTGCCAGCAGTTTATCTACTTTACAGGGGGCTAGCTATGGCTACACCTTC. Translation gives CASSLSTLQGASYGYTF.

The gene calls are TRBV7-2 and TRBJ2-5, with a possible D match to TRBD1 (5 bases). Trimming removed 2 bases from V and 3 bases from J, with 10 bases in between. CDR1 SGHTA and CDR2 FQGNSA come from the germline V gene. This CDR3 is built from 14 residues. CDR3: CASSLFDSEETQYF. Written as DNA, the CDR3 is TGTGCCAGCAGCTTATTCGACAGCGAAGAGACCCAGTACTTC.

There are many counts of this clonotype. This chain joins TRBV5-6 and TRBJ1-4, with unresolved D. CDR1 is SGHDT and CDR2 is YYEEEE in the germline V gene. There are 14 residues in the CDR3. V lost 0 bases and J lost 6, with 9 bases in between. CDR3 residues: CASSLDWADEKLFF. The CDR3 region has the DNA TGTGCCAGCAGCTTGGACTGGGCCGATGAAAAACTGTTTTTT. Looking up the rest from reference TRBV5-6 and TRBJ1-4 gives the full variable domain: DAGVTQSPTHLIKTRGQQVTLRCSPKSGHDTVSWYQQALGQGPQFIFQYYEEEERQRGNFPDRFSGHQFPNYSSELNVNALLLGDSALYLCASSLDWADEKLFFGSGTQLSVL.

This clonotype was picked up a small number of times. The chain joins TRBV29-1 to TRBJ2-4; tentative D call: TRBD2 (7 bases). The CDR3 covers 15 residues. With 4 bases removed from V and 0 bases from J, the gap between germline ends came to 13 bases. The germline V gene encodes CDR1 SQVTM and CDR2 ANQGSEA. In DNA form, the CDR3 reads TGCAGCGTTGGGGGGGGGCCTCCAGCCAAAAACATTCAGTACTTC. It codes for CSVGGGPPAKNIQYF.

There are many counts of this clonotype. V usage is TRBV27 and J usage is TRBJ1-6; 12 bases are shared with TRBD1. The V and J ends lost 8 bases and 9 bases, in that order; junction bases with no gene match: 5. Germline CDR1 and CDR2: MNHEY and SMNVEV (reference sequence). CDR3 length: 14 amino acids. The CDR3, as DNA: TGTGCCAGCTGTCCGGGACAGGGGGCTTCACCCCTCCACTTT. This sequence encodes CASCPGQGASPLHF.

This sequence joins TRBV7-3 and TRBJ1-5, with TRBD1 identical over 8 bases. V shed 8 bases and J 5 bases; nucleotides not matched to a gene: 8. Looked up from germline, CDR1 is SGHTA and CDR2 is FQGTGA. This CDR3 has 14 amino acids. CDR3 amino acids: CASGRTGRYQPQHF. CDR3 nucleotides: TGTGCCAGCGGCCGGACAGGGAGGTATCAGCCCCAGCATTTT.

This clonotype appeared a few times. V gene TRBV7-9 combines with J gene TRBJ2-7, with 9 bases matching TRBD2. The CDR3 consists of 16 residues. From germline, CDR1 is SEHNR and CDR2 FQNEAQ (reference sequence). Germline trimming cut 1 base from V and 6 bases from J; bases unmatched to any gene: 10. The CDR3 region has the DNA TGTGCCAGCAGCTTAGAACCTAGCGGGGTCGCGGGCGAGCAGTACTTC. Its protein product is CASSLEPSGVAGEQYF.